This T cell receptor (beta chain) came from a study of T cell repertoires in cytomegalovirus infection (dated by TCRdb to between 2018 and 2021). For the wider study: Peptide stimulations targeted recently identified HLA-C-restricted CMV epitopes, whose presentation resists viral immunomodulation, together with well-studied HLA-B-restricted epitopes. Donor HLA type was relevant to the analysis, as public TCR beta signatures indicated carriage of CMV infection together with the matching HLA type.

Sequencing was performed on an Illumina HiSeq 1500. Using fastp trimming at Q25 and MiXCR clonotype assembly, TCRdb reanalyzed the public sequencing data and kept in-frame beta chains. Entries are consolidated by CDR3 protein sequence, retaining the most common genes and DNA. Across this sample there are around 300,000 distinct CDR3 sequences, with less than 25% seen only once. The ten top clones hold approximately 20% of the sample. General study outcomes and caveats: The ex vivo response was dominated by HLA-C-restricted CMV-specific TCR beta clonotypes, which also provided the single most frequent clonotype in two of eight donors. In both this cohort and an independent roughly 350-donor cohort, the cumulative frequency of public TCR beta family members distinguished carriers of CMV infection plus the relevant HLA type.

Remarks on this clonotype: Its binding antigen is unknown. Within one base of it there is no much larger clone, and no base qualities were kept.

This sample's treatment or condition label indicates: in vitro stimulation with specific CMV peptide epitopes to enrich CMV-specific T cells. The cysteine opens and the phenylalanine closes a CDR3 of 15 amino acids. CDR3 DNA only is kept here, 45 bases in frame from base 1. V gives up 7 bases and J gives up 0 bases, and the segment between their germline ends measures 15 bases. Sequencing was performed on cultured PBMCs, taken from culture after CMV antigen stimulation. The chain is made from TRBV12-3 or TRBV12-4 and TRBJ1-1; a confident D gene designation cannot be given. This sequence originates from a human donor in good health (CMV status not recorded). Some clones in this sample may be carry-over from other donors' samples. The sequence in DNA is TGTGCCAGCAAAAGGGCGATGGTTGTGAACACTGAAGCTTTCTTT. Its coded protein is CASKRAMVVNTEAFF.